Sequencing of this T cell receptor (beta chain) was carried out in a study of blood T cell repertoires in COVID-19. About the study: COVID-19 samples collected from the United States, Italy and Spain covered acute and convalescent phases. The cDNA or gDNA used as material had been derived from T cells, B-cell-depleted T cells, or PBMCs.

During active infection, Seattle patients enrolled and were then monitored through disease. Study processing details: Amplification with reference gene primers provided the estimates of nucleated cell counts. The data were produced by immunoSEQ multiplex PCR, yet TCRdb's version contains in-frame clones alone and is incomplete. V, J and clone size reflect that table, while D and trimming were determined from the DNA. Of around 200,000 clones detected, about 84% appear once; the ten largest clones hold about 20%. CDR1 is ENHRY and CDR2 is SYGVKD in the germline V gene. This CDR3 is built from 15 residues. The J segment lost 8 bases and the V segment lost 0 bases, leaving 4 bases of the junction unmatched.

This TCR was recovered from a person in their 70s with COVID-19, enrolled during active disease. The sequenced material came from peripheral blood. This chain uses TRBV10-3 with TRBJ1-2; TRBD1 agrees at 12 bases. CDR3 loop: CAISESGQGAEGYTF. The CDR3, as DNA: TGTGCCATCAGTGAGTCGGGACAGGGGGCCGAGGGCTACACCTTC.